These 10 T cell receptor beta chains were all obtained from the same sample, sequenced in a study of blood T cell repertoires in COVID-19. Method: immunoSEQ multiplex PCR; TCRdb's copy keeps in-frame clones and lacks some. The sample records fewer than 450,000 clones, approximately 90% being singletons. Sequences were obtained from PBMCs or T cells enriched from blood (not recorded which). The receptors were gathered from a woman aged 18-30 years who had recovered from COVID-19.

This clone was observed a single time. This sequence joins TRBV11-2 and TRBJ1-5; no reliable D call. The germline gives CDR1 SGHAT, CDR2 FQNNGV. V dropped 5 bases and J dropped 5 bases, with 22 bases sitting between them. The CDR3 has 17 residues. The CDR3 coding sequence is TGTGCCAGCAGCCGAAATCTCCGGGGAGGGCCAGATCAGCCCCAGCATTTT. This encodes CASSRNLRGGPDQPQHF.

The chain employs TRBV19 and TRBJ1-1; TRBD1 might be the D (6 bases). Trimming shortened V by 3 bases and J by 4 bases, and 15 bases separated the two germline ends. Germline V gene sequence: CDR1 LNHDA, CDR2 SQIVND (reference sequence). The CDR3 runs 15 residues. The CDR3 protein is CASSIDGGAGTEAFF. The CDR3 bases are TGTGCCAGTAGTATTGATGGGGGGGCAGGCACTGAAGCTTTCTTT.

The J gene is TRBJ1-5, the V gene TRBV4-1; D uncertain. Germline CDR1 is MGHRA and CDR2 is YSYEKL. Trimming cost V 0 bases and J 3 bases, with 15 bases left between them. The CDR3 sequence is 17 residues long. The CDR3, as DNA: TGCGCCAGCAGCCAAGACGGGGAGAGTCGCCACAATCAGCCCCAGCATTTT. As protein: CASSQDGESRHNQPQHF.

This clone was detected only once. This chain uses TRBV4-1 with TRBJ2-1; 9 nucleotides line up with TRBD1. Germline V gene data show CDR1 as MGHRA and CDR2 as YSYEKL. This CDR3 has 16 amino acids. V shed 1 base and J 9 bases; nucleotides not matched to a gene: 10. The CDR3 DNA sequence: TGCGCCAGCAGCCAAGGGTGGGACAGGGCCAACAGTGAGCAGTTCTTC. Encoded protein: CASSQGWDRANSEQFF.

This clone was seen once. The chain links TRBV27 to TRBJ1-2, with D possibly matching TRBD1 (5 bases). Per the germline V gene, CDR1 is MNHEY and CDR2 is SMNVEV (reference sequence). This CDR3 has 15 amino acids. Trimming shortened V by 2 bases and J by 8 bases, and 18 bases separated the two germline ends. The CDR3 DNA sequence: TGTGCCAGCAGTTTAAGCGGGCAGGGCGGGTTAGGCTACACCTTC. Translation gives CASSLSGQGGLGYTF.

This clone was seen ten or more times. A read error may account for a junction end that differs from germline. This chain uses TRBV18 with TRBJ2-2, with D possibly matching TRBD2 (6 bases). CDR1 is KGHSH and CDR2 is LQKENI in the germline V gene. This CDR3 region has 14 residues. CDR3: CASSPDILGGVLFF. Written as DNA, the CDR3 is TGTGCCAGCTCACCGGACATACTAGGAGGGGTGCTGTTTTTT.

The gene calls are TRBV29-1 and TRBJ2-7; 13 bases map to TRBD2. Unmatched junction bases numbered 10, after V lost 2 bases and J lost 0 bases. Germline V gives CDR1 SQVTM, CDR2 ANQGSEA. The CDR3 runs to 18 residues. This CDR3 is CSVETRLAGGPNSYEQYF. CDR3 sequence (DNA): TGCAGCGTTGAAACGAGACTAGCGGGGGGTCCGAACTCCTACGAGCAGTACTTC.

The genes are TRBV6-2 or TRBV6-3 and TRBJ1-5; the D gene is possibly TRBD1 (5 bases). The V end lost 4 bases, the J end lost 7 bases, and 8 bases lay between the germline ends. The CDR3 loop spans 12 amino acids. The germline gives CDR1 MNHEY, CDR2 SVGEGT. This CDR3 reads CASSFRAQPQHF. Written as DNA, the CDR3 is TGTGCCAGCAGTTTCAGGGCCCAGCCCCAGCATTTT.

This chain links TRBV5-5 with TRBJ2-1, with D unclear. V was shortened by 3 bases and J by 8 bases, with 12 bases between the two germline ends. Germline CDR1 and CDR2: SGHKS and YYEKEE (reference sequence). The CDR3 has 13 residues. The CDR3 region has the DNA TGTGCCAGCAGCTACGCAGGCGTAGATGAGCAGTTCTTC. It yields the protein CASSYAGVDEQFF.

This rearrangement joins TRBV9 to TRBJ2-3; 10 bases are a match to TRBD1. The CDR3 is made up of 15 amino acids. V shed 4 bases and J 2 bases; nucleotides not matched to a gene: 4. Germline values: CDR1 SGDLS, CDR2 YYNGEE. CDR3 nucleotides: TGTGCCAGCAGCTTGGGACAGGGGAACACAGATACGCAGTATTTT. Residues: CASSLGQGNTDTQYF. Filled out from reference TRBV9 and TRBJ2-3, the complete variable domain reads DSGVTQTPKHLITATGQRVTLRCSPRSGDLSVYWYQQSLDQGLQFLIQYYNGEERAKGNILERFSAQQFPDLHSELNLSSLELGDSALYFCASSLGQGNTDTQYFGPGTRLTVL.